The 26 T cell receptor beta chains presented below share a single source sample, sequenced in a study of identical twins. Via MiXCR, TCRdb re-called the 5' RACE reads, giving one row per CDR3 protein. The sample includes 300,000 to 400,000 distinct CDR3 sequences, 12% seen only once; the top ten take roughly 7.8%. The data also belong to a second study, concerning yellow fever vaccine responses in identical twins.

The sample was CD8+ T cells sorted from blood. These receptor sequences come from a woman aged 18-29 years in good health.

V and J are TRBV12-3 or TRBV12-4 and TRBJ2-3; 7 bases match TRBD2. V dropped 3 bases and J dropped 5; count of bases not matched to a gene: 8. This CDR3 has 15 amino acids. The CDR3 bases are TGTGCCAGCAGTTTCCGAGGGAGGGCCCAAGATACGCAGTATTTT. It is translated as CASSFRGRAQDTQYF.

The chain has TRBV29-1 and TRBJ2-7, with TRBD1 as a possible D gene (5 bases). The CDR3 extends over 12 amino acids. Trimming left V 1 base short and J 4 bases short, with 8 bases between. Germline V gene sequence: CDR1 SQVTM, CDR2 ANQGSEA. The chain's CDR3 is CSVEVKGYEQYF. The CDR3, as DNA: TGCAGCGTTGAAGTTAAGGGGTACGAGCAGTACTTC.

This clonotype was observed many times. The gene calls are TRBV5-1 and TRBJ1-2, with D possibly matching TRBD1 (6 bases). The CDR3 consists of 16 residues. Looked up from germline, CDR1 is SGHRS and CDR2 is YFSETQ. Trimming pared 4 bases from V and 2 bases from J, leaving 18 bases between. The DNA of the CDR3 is TGCGCCAGCAGCCCGGGAATTGGGGGGCCCAACTATGGCTACACCTTC. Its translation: CASSPGIGGPNYGYTF.

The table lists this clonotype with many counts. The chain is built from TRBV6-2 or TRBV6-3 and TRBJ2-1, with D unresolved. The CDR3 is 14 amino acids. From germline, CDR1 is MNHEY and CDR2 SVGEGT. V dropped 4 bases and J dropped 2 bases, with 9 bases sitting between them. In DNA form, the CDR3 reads TGTGCCAGCAGTTCCCCAGGACCCTACAATGAGCAGTTCTTC. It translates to CASSSPGPYNEQFF.

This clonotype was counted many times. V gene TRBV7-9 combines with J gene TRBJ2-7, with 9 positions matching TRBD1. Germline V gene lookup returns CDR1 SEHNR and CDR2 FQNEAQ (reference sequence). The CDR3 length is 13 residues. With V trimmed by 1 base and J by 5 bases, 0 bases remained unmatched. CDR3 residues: CASSLGTGDEQYF. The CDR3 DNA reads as TGTGCCAGCAGCTTAGGGACAGGGGACGAGCAGTACTTC.

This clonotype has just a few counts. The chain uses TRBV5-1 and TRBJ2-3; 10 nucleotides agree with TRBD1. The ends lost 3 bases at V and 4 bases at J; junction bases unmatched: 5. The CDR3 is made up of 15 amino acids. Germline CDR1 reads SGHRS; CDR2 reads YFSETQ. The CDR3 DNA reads TGCGCCAGCAGCTCCGAAGGACAGGGGGCAGATACGCAGTATTTT. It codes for CASSSEGQGADTQYF.

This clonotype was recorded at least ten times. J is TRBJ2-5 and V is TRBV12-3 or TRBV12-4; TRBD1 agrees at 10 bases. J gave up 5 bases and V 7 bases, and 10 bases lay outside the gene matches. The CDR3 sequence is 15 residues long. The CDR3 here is CASNRDRGSPETQYF. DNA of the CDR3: TGTGCCAGCAACCGGGACAGGGGATCACCGGAGACCCAGTACTTC.

The CDR3 reads CATSDLSANTGELFF. CDR3 sequence (DNA): TGTGCCACCAGTGATTTATCAGCGAACACCGGGGAGCTGTTTTTT. This chain joins TRBV24-1 and TRBJ2-2; the D is unclear. The CDR3 is made up of 15 amino acids. V was pared by 1 base and J by 0 bases, with 5 bases between. Per germline, CDR1 KGHDR and CDR2 SFDVKD.

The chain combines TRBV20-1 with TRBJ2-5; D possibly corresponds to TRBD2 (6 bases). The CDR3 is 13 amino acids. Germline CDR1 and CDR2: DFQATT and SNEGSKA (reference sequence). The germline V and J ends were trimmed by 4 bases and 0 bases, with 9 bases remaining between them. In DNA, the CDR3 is TGCAGTGCTAAACGGGACTACCAAGAGACCCAGTACTTC. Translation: CSAKRDYQETQYF.

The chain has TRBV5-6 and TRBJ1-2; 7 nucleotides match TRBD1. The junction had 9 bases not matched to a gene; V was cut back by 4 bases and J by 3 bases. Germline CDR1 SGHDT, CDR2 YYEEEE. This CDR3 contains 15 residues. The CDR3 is CASSGGQSLDYGYTF. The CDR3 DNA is TGTGCCAGCAGCGGGGGACAGAGTCTAGACTATGGCTACACCTTC.

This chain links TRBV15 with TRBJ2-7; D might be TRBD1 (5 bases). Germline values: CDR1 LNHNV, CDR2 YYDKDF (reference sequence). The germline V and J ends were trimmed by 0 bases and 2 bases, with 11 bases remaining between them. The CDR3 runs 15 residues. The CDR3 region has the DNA TGTGCCACCAGCAGAGACAAAAGGGGCCCCTACGAGCAGTACGTC. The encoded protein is CATSRDKRGPYEQYV.

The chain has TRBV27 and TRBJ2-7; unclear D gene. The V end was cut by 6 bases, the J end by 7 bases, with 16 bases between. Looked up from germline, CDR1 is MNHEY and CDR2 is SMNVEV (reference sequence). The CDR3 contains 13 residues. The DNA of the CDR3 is TGTGCCAGCAGCCCCAATAAGGGTTTGGAGCAGTACTTC. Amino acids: CASSPNKGLEQYF.

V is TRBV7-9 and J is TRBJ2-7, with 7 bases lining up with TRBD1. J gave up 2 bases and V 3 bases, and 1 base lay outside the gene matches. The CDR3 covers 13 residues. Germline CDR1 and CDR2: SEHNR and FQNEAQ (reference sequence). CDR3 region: CASSLTGTYEQYV. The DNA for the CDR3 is TGTGCCAGCAGCTTGACAGGGACCTACGAGCAGTACGTC.

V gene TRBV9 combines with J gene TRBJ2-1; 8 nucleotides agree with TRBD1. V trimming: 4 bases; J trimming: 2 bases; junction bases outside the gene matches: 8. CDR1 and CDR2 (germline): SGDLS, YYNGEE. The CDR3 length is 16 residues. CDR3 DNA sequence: TGTGCCAGCAGCTCGCGACAGGGGATGGCCTACAATGAGCAGTTCTTC. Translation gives CASSSRQGMAYNEQFF.

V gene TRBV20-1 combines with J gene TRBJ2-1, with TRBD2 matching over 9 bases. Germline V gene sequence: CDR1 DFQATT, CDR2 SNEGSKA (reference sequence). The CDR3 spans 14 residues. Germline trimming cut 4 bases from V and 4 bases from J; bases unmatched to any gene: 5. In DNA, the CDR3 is TGCAGTGCTACAGCGACTAGCGGATACAATGAGCAGTTCTTC. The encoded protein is CSATATSGYNEQFF.

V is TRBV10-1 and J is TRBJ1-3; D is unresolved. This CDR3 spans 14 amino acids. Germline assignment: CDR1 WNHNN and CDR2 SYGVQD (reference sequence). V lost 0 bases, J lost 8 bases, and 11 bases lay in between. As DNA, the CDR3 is TGCGCCAGCAGTGAGTCGGGCCGCTGGGACACCATATATTTT. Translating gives CASSESGRWDTIYF.

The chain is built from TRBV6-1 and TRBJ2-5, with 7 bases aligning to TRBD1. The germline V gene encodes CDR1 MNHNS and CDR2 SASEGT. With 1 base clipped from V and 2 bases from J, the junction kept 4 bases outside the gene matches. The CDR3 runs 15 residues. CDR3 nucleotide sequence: TGTGCCAGCAGTGAAGATGGCAGGGGGCAAGAGACCCAGTACTTC. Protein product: CASSEDGRGQETQYF.

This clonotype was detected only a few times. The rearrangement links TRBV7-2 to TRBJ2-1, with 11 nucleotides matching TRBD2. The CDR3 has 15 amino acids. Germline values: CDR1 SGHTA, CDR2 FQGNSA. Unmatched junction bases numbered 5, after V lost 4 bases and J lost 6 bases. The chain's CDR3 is CASSSTSGVGNEQFF. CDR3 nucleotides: TGTGCCAGCAGCTCGACTAGCGGGGTAGGCAATGAGCAGTTCTTC.

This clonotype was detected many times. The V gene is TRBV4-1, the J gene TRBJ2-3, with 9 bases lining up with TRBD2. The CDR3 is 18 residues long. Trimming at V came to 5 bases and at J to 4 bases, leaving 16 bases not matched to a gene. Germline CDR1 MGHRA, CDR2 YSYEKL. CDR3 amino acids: CASSFTATAGGVADTQYF. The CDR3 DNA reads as TGCGCCAGCAGCTTCACCGCCACTGCGGGGGGGGTTGCAGATACGCAGTATTTT.

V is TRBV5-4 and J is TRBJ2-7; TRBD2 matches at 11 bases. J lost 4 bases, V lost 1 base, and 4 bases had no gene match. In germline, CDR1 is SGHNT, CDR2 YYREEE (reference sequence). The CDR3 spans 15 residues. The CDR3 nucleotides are TGTGCCAGCAGCTTGTGGTCTAGCGGGAGGTACGAGCAGTACTTC. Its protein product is CASSLWSSGRYEQYF. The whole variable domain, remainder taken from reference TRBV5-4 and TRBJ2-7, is ETGVTQSPTHLIKTRGQQVTLRCSSQSGHNTVSWYQQALGQGPQFIFQYYREEENGRGNFPPRFSGLQFPNYSSELNVNALELDDSALYLCASSLWSSGRYEQYFGPGTRLTVT.

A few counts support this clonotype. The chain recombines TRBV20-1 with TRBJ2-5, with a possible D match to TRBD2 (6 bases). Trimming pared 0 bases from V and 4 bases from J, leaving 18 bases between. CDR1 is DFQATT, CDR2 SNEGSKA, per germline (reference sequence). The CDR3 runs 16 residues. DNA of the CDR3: TGCAGTGCTAGAGATCGAGTCGGAAGCGGGTTAGAGACCCAGTACTTC. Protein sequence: CSARDRVGSGLETQYF.

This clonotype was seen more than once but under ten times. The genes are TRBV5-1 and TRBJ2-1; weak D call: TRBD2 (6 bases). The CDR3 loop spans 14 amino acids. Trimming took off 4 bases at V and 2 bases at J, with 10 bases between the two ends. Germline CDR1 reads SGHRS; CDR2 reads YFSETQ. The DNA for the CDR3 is TGCGCCAGCAGCGCCCGGACTACCTACAATGAGCAGTTCTTC. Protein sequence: CASSARTTYNEQFF.

The DNA of the CDR3 is TGTGCCAGCAGCTTAGGCCTAAGTCAGGGGCGCGGGTCACCCCTCCACTTT. Its translation is CASSLGLSQGRGSPLHF. The V and J genes are TRBV13 and TRBJ1-6, with D perhaps TRBD1 (6 bases). The germline CDR1 and CDR2 sequences are PRHDT and FYEKMQ (reference sequence). The CDR3 length is 17 residues. V was trimmed by 0 bases and J by 10 bases, leaving 19 bases between them.

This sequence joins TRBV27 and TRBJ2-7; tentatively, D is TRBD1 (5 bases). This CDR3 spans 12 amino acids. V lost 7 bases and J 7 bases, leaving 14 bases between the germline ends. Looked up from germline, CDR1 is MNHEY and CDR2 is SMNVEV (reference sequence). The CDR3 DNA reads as TGTGCCAGCACCTCCCAGGGCCTGGAGCAGTACTTC. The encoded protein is CASTSQGLEQYF.

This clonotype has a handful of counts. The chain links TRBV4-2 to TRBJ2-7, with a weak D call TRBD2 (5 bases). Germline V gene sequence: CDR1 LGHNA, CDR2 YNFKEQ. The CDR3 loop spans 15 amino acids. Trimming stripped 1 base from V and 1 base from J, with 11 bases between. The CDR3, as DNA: TGTGCCAGCAGCCAAGTAGTAGAGGGATCCTACGAGCAGTACTTC. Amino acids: CASSQVVEGSYEQYF.

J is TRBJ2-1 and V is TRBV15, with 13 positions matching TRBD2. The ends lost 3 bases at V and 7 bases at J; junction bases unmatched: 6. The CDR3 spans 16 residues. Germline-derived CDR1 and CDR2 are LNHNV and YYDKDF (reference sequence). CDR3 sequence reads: CATSSNRGLAGNEQFF. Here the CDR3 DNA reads TGTGCCACCAGCAGCAATCGGGGACTAGCGGGGAATGAGCAGTTCTTC.